Listed here are 25 T cell receptor beta chains from one sample, sequenced in a study of human T cells and chemical hapten exposure. Each CDR3 protein is one row after TCRdb ran MiXCR on the RACE reads. The data show approximately 90,000 distinct CDR3 sequences, around 11% seen once. Time point given: patch test 1, 2 weeks after DPC sensitization. The treatment denotes: therapeutic diphenylcyclopropenone sensitization with weekly scalp DPC. Specimen: whole blood, collected in connection with sensitization to the hapten diphenylcyclopropenone (DPC). The source of these receptors is a woman in her thirties or forties with alopecia areata. Some clones in this sample may be carry-over from other donors' samples.

V usage is TRBV20-1 and J usage is TRBJ1-1; D gene uncertain. Germline V gene sequence: CDR1 DFQATT, CDR2 SNEGSKA (reference sequence). The V end lost 6 bases, the J end lost 0 bases, and 8 bases lay between the germline ends. This CDR3 comprises 12 residues. This chain's CDR3 is CSAPPMNTEAFF. DNA of the CDR3: TGCAGTGCCCCCCCCATGAACACTGAAGCTTTCTTT.

This chain connects TRBV6-1 to TRBJ2-5; D remains ambiguous. The germline V gene has CDR1 MNHNS and CDR2 SASEGT. This CDR3 spans 12 amino acids. Trimming cost V 1 base and J 3 bases, with 3 bases left between them. Here the CDR3 reads CASSEGEETQYF. CDR3 nucleotide sequence: TGTGCCAGCAGTGAAGGGGAAGAGACCCAGTACTTC.

This clonotype was seen repeatedly, ten times or more. V usage is TRBV7-2 and J usage is TRBJ2-7; D perhaps matches TRBD1 (5 bases). Trimming took off 2 bases at V and 2 bases at J, with 13 bases between the two ends. The CDR3 runs to 15 residues. Germline values: CDR1 SGHTA, CDR2 FQGNSA. In DNA, the CDR3 is TGTGCCAGCAGCTTATCCCAGGGAATACCCTACGAGCAGTACTTC. Protein sequence: CASSLSQGIPYEQYF.

The chain carries TRBV29-1 and TRBJ1-5; 9 nucleotides line up with TRBD1. This CDR3 is 14 amino acids long. Trimming removed 4 bases from V and 5 bases from J; junction bases left unmatched: 6. CDR1 is SQVTM and CDR2 is ANQGSEA in the germline V gene. The CDR3 protein is CSVAGTGKDQPQHF. CDR3 sequence (DNA): TGCAGCGTTGCCGGGACAGGGAAGGATCAGCCCCAGCATTTT.

This clonotype was picked up many times. CDR3 loop: CASSFNGLAGVGDTQYF. As DNA, the CDR3 is TGTGCCAGCAGCTTTAACGGACTAGCGGGAGTAGGAGATACGCAGTATTTT. This sequence joins TRBV7-3 and TRBJ2-3; 13 bases line up with TRBD2. J lost 5 bases, V lost 3 bases, and 8 bases had no gene match. The V gene's germline CDR1 is SGHTA and CDR2 FQGTGA. The length of the CDR3 is 17 residues. The full variable domain, completed using reference TRBV7-3 and TRBJ2-3, is GAGVSQTPSNKVTEKGKYVELRCDPISGHTALYWYRQSLGQGPEFLIYFQGTGAADDSGLPNDRFFAVRPEGSVSTLKIQRTERGDSAVYLCASSFNGLAGVGDTQYFGPGTRLTVL.

The rearrangement joins TRBV29-1 to TRBJ1-1; 8 bases are shared with TRBD1. Germline loops: CDR1 SQVTM, CDR2 ANQGSEA. The CDR3 length is 12 residues. The junction had 3 bases not matched to a gene; V was cut back by 5 bases and J by 4 bases. CDR3 DNA sequence: TGCAGCGTTCTACAGGGGGTCACTGAAGCTTTCTTT. It encodes CSVLQGVTEAFF.

This clonotype was recorded many times. This chain uses TRBV2 with TRBJ1-5; no reliable D call. This CDR3 comprises 13 residues. With 6 bases removed from V and 4 bases from J, the gap between germline ends came to 10 bases. Per the germline V gene, CDR1 is SNHLY and CDR2 is FYNNEI. The CDR3 is CASRPQANQPQHF. CDR3 coding DNA: TGTGCCAGCAGACCTCAGGCGAATCAGCCCCAGCATTTT.

Ten or more counts support this clonotype. This chain uses TRBV20-1 with TRBJ2-2, with 7 bases matching TRBD2. The germline V gene has CDR1 DFQATT and CDR2 SNEGSKA (reference sequence). The trim removed 5 bases at V and 4 bases at J, leaving 7 bases unmatched. The CDR3 is 14 amino acids. This chain's CDR3 is CSAQRGAGTGELFF. The CDR3 DNA reads as TGCAGTGCTCAGCGGGGAGCGGGCACCGGGGAGCTGTTTTTT.

This clonotype was counted a few times. J is TRBJ2-3 and V is TRBV6-5, with D tentatively TRBD1 (5 bases). V lost 10 bases to trimming and J lost 3 bases, with 14 bases between them. The CDR3 is made up of 13 amino acids. The germline V gene has CDR1 MNHEY and CDR2 SVGAGI. The CDR3 sequence: CAIAFRVTDTQYF. DNA of the CDR3: TGTGCCATTGCCTTCAGGGTAACAGATACGCAGTATTTT.

The sample holds many counts of this clonotype. The V gene is TRBV27, the J gene TRBJ1-1, with 10 positions matching TRBD1. Germline V gene lookup returns CDR1 MNHEY and CDR2 SMNVEV (reference sequence). Trimming removed 5 bases from V and 5 bases from J; junction bases left unmatched: 5. The CDR3 contains 14 residues. In nucleotides, the CDR3 is TGTGCCAGCAGTCCCCGGACAGGGGGGACTGAAGCTTTCTTT. Protein product: CASSPRTGGTEAFF.

J is TRBJ1-3 and V is TRBV30; 7 bases are a match to TRBD1. There are 12 residues in the CDR3. After removal of 6 bases from V and 4 bases from J, the junction contained 3 bases not matched to a gene. Germline CDR1 is GTSNPN and CDR2 is SVGIG (reference sequence). This CDR3 reads CACSGGGNTIYF. The DNA of the CDR3 is TGTGCCTGCTCAGGGGGAGGAAACACCATATATTTT.

This clonotype was recorded many times. The chain links TRBV27 to TRBJ1-4; D is undetermined. This CDR3 contains 16 residues. Trimming shortened V by 5 bases and J by 1 base, and 14 bases separated the two germline ends. Germline V CDR1 and CDR2: MNHEY, SMNVEV (reference sequence). Here the CDR3 DNA reads TGTGCCAGCAGTCTAACGATACGAGGAACTAATGAAAAACTGTTTTTT. The encoded protein is CASSLTIRGTNEKLFF.

The chain employs TRBV7-2 and TRBJ2-5, with 8 bases matching TRBD1. V dropped 4 bases and J dropped 4; count of bases not matched to a gene: 8. Germline V gene data show CDR1 as SGHTA and CDR2 as FQGNSA. The CDR3 extends over 15 amino acids. In DNA, the CDR3 is TGTGCCAGCAGCTCGGACAGGGAGCGGATAGAGACCCAGTACTTC. Translating gives CASSSDRERIETQYF.

V usage is TRBV19 and J usage is TRBJ2-1; D unresolved. Trimming cost V 5 bases and J 5 bases, with 10 bases left between them. The CDR3 sequence is 13 residues long. The germline CDR1 and CDR2 sequences are LNHDA and SQIVND (reference sequence). CDR3 DNA: TGTGCCAGTAGTCCCCAGCTCGACAATGAGCAGTTCTTC. This gives the protein CASSPQLDNEQFF.

This clonotype has a count of ten or more. This sequence joins TRBV12-3 or TRBV12-4 and TRBJ1-5, with D perhaps TRBD1 (6 bases). CDR3 length equals 15 residues. The V and J ends lost 6 bases and 5 bases respectively, with 17 bases between them. CDR3 in amino acids: CASSDNRVGDQPQHF. CDR3 coding DNA: TGTGCCAGCAGCGATAACAGGGTAGGGGATCAGCCCCAGCATTTT.

This clonotype was counted at least ten times. This rearrangement joins TRBV7-3 to TRBJ2-1; D might be TRBD2 (6 bases). This CDR3 is 15 amino acids long. The V end lost 4 bases, the J end lost 1 base, and 11 bases lay between the germline ends. Germline assignment: CDR1 SGHTA and CDR2 FQGTGA. This chain's CDR3 is CASSYGSTSYNEQFF. CDR3 nucleotide sequence: TGTGCCAGCAGCTACGGGAGTACTTCCTACAATGAGCAGTTCTTC.

This clonotype was recorded at least ten times. The V call is TRBV7-3, the J call TRBJ1-2, with TRBD1 matching 7 bases. The ends lost 2 bases at V and 4 bases at J; junction bases unmatched: 1. Germline V gene data show CDR1 as SGHTA and CDR2 as FQGTGA. The CDR3 sequence is 13 residues long. Here the CDR3 reads CASSLGDSYGYTF. CDR3 coding DNA: TGTGCCAGCAGCTTAGGGGACAGCTATGGCTACACCTTC.

The gene calls are TRBV4-1 and TRBJ2-7; maybe TRBD2 (6 bases). Germline values: CDR1 MGHRA, CDR2 YSYEKL. This CDR3 spans 17 amino acids. Trimming took off 0 bases at V and 2 bases at J, with 17 bases between the two ends. This CDR3 reads CASSQEWGGTAAYEQYF. The CDR3 DNA follows: TGCGCCAGCAGCCAAGAATGGGGCGGGACGGCGGCCTACGAGCAGTACTTC.

This clonotype was detected a few times. The chain is built from TRBV11-2 and TRBJ2-7; weak D call: TRBD1 (6 bases). The CDR3 is 13 residues long. The V gene's germline CDR1 is SGHAT and CDR2 FQNNGV. V lost 3 bases to trimming and J lost 3 bases, with 9 bases between them. The CDR3 coding sequence is TGTGCCAGCAGCTTGACAGGTCTCTACGAGCAGTACTTC. It specifies CASSLTGLYEQYF. Full variable domain (missing parts from reference TRBV11-2 and TRBJ2-7): EAGVAQSPRYKIIEKRQSVAFWCNPISGHATLYWYQQILGQGPKLLIQFQNNGVVDDSQLPKDRFSAERLKGVDSTLKIQPAKLEDSAVYLCASSLTGLYEQYFGPGTRLTVT.

The CDR3 DNA reads TGTGCCAGCAGCTTAAGGCCCCCACTAGCGGGAGCCAGCACAGATACGCAGTATTTT. This encodes CASSLRPPLAGASTDTQYF. The rearrangement links TRBV7-3 to TRBJ2-3; 11 bases are shared with TRBD2. The CDR3 is made up of 19 amino acids. V gave up 1 base and J gave up 0 bases; unmatched junction bases: 9. CDR1 is SGHTA and CDR2 is FQGTGA in the germline V gene.

The table lists this clonotype with a few counts. This chain connects TRBV7-2 to TRBJ2-7, with a tentative D call TRBD2 (6 bases). The CDR3 runs 14 residues. Trimming shortened V by 5 bases and J by 7 bases, and 18 bases separated the two germline ends. Germline V lookup: CDR1 SGHTA, CDR2 FQGNSA. In DNA, the CDR3 is TGTGCCAGCAGCCTCCCTGGACTATTGAGGGAGCAGTACTTC. This encodes CASSLPGLLREQYF.

V and J are TRBV29-1 and TRBJ2-5; D perhaps matches TRBD1 (6 bases). Per the germline V gene, CDR1 is SQVTM and CDR2 is ANQGSEA. V lost 8 bases and J 7 bases, leaving 20 bases between the germline ends. The length of the CDR3 is 13 residues. Written as DNA, the CDR3 is TGCAGCCCGAGAAAGGCAGGGGAAATGACCCAGTACTTC. Translated: CSPRKAGEMTQYF. Based on the CDR3 plus reference TRBV29-1 and TRBJ2-5, the full variable domain is SAVISQKPSRDICQRGTSLTIQCQVDSQVTMMFWYRQQPGQSLTLIATANQGSEATYESGFVIDKFPISRPNLTFSTLTVSNMSPEDSSIYLCSPRKAGEMTQYFGPGTRLLVL.

The V call is TRBV2, the J call TRBJ1-5; D possibly corresponds to TRBD1 (5 bases). V lost 1 base to trimming and J lost 5 bases, with 9 bases between them. The germline gives CDR1 SNHLY, CDR2 FYNNEI. The CDR3 is 14 amino acids. CDR3 sequence: CASSEEAGYQPQHF. The DNA of the CDR3 is TGTGCCAGCAGTGAAGAGGCAGGGTATCAGCCCCAGCATTTT.

This clonotype was detected only a few times. This chain uses TRBV7-8 with TRBJ2-2, with unresolved D. The ends were cut back, 4 bases at V and 4 bases at J, with 13 bases in the middle. The CDR3 is 15 residues long. CDR1 SGHVS and CDR2 FQNEAQ come from the germline V gene. The CDR3 reads CASSYTHSSTGELFF. The CDR3 coding sequence is TGTGCCAGCAGCTACACTCACAGCTCCACCGGGGAGCTGTTTTTT. Combining the CDR3 with reference TRBV7-8 and TRBJ2-2 gives the whole variable domain GAGVSQSPRYKVAKRGQDVALRCDPISGHVSLFWYQQALGQGPEFLTYFQNEAQLDKSGLPSDRFFAERPEGSVSTLKIQRTQQEDSAVYLCASSYTHSSTGELFFGEGSRLTVL.

The chain employs TRBV19 and TRBJ2-2; D is possibly TRBD2 (6 bases). Trimming removed 7 bases at V and 7 bases at J, with 22 bases between. CDR1 is LNHDA, CDR2 SQIVND, per germline (reference sequence). The CDR3 has 16 amino acids. CDR3 amino acids: CASTTRAPRGGGELFF. The DNA of the CDR3 is TGTGCCAGTACCACACGGGCCCCTCGGGGAGGCGGGGAGCTGTTTTTT.